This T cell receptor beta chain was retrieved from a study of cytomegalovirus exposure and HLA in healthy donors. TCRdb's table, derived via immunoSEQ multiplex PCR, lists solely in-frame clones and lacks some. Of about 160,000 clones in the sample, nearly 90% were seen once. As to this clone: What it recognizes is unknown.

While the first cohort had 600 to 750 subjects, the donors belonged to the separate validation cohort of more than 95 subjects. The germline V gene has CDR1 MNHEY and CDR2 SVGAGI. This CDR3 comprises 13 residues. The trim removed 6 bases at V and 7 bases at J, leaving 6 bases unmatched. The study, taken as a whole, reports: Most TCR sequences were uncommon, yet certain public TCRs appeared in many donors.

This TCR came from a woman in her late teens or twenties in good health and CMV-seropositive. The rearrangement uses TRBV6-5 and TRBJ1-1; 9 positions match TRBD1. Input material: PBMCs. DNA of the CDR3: TGTGCCAGCAGCCGCCAGGGACAGGGTGAAGCTTTCTTT. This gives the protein CASSRQGQGEAFF.